This entry features one T cell receptor (beta chain) sequence. Its target is not known. J gave up 3 bases and V 4 bases, and 8 bases lay outside the gene matches. This CDR3 region has 14 residues. The V gene's germline CDR1 is GTSNPN and CDR2 SVGIG (reference sequence). The source of the sample is a study of T cell responses to AZD1222 COVID-19 vaccine. Findings and limits, study-wide: Mapped onto spike, vaccine-associated CD4 TCRs spanned it and were dominant at 160-218 and 743-854. Sampling that yielded the repertoires occurred only after the peak T cell response. Donors were largely white British and mainly female; clonal diversity was possibly underestimated.

Method: immunoSEQ multiplex PCR; TCRdb's copy keeps in-frame clones and lacks some. The table has roughly 180,000 clones, nearly 95% seen once; the top ten hold roughly 2%. Pooling covered second doses at about 4 or about 12 weeks. The receptor's source is an adult who received the AZD1222 COVID-19 vaccine. The chain links TRBV30 to TRBJ1-2, with TRBD1 identical over 7 bases. The sequencing here drew on peripheral blood, taken 28 days after the second AZD1222 dose. CDR3 residues: CAWTRQGEDYGYTF. CDR3 sequence (DNA): TGTGCCTGGACCCGACAGGGTGAGGACTATGGCTACACCTTC.